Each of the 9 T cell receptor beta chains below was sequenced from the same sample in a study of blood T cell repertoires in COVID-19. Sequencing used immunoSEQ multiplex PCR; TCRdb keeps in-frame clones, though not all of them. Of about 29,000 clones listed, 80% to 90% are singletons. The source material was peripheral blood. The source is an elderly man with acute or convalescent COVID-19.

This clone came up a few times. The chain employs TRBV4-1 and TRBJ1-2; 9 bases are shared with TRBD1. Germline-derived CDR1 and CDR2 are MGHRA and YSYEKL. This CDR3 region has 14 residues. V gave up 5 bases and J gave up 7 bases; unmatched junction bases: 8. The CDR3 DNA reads TGCGCCAGCAGCTTCCGGGACAGGGATCGTGGCTACACCTTC. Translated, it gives CASSFRDRDRGYTF.

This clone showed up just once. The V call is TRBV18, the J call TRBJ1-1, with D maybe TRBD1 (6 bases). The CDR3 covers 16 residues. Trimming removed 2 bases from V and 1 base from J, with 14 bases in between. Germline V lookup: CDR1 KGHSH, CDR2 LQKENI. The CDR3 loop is CASSPSLGRGNTEAFF. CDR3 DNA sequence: TGTGCCAGCTCACCATCCCTGGGCAGGGGGAACACTGAAGCTTTCTTT.

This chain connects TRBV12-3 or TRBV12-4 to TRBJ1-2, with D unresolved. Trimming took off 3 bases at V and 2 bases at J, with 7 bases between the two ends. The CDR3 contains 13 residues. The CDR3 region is CASSLRENYGYTF. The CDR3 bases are TGTGCCAGCAGTTTGCGGGAAAACTATGGCTACACCTTC.

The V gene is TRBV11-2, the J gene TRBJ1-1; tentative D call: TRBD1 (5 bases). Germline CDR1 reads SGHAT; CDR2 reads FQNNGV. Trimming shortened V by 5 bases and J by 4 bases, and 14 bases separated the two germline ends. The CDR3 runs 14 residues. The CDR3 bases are TGTGCCAGCAGCGTCAGGGTTTCCCTCACTGAAGCTTTCTTT. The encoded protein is CASSVRVSLTEAFF.

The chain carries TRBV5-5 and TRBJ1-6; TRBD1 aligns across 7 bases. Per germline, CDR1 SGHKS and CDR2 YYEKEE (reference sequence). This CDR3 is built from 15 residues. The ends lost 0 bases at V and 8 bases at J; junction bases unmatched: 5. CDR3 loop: CASSLGQGSHSPLHF. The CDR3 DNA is TGTGCCAGCAGCTTGGGACAGGGTTCGCATTCACCCCTCCACTTT.

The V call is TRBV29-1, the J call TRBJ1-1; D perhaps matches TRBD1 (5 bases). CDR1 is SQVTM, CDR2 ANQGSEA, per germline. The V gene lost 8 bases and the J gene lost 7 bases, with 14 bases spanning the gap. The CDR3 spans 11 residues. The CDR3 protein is CSSGKGGEAFF. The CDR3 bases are TGCAGCTCAGGGAAGGGCGGTGAAGCTTTCTTT.

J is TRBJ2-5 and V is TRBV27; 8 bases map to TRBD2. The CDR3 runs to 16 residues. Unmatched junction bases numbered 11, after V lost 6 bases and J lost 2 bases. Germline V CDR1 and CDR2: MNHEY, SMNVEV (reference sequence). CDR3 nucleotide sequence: TGTGCCAGCAGCCCGACTACGCGGGGGGCTCAAGAGACCCAGTACTTC. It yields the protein CASSPTTRGAQETQYF.

This CDR3 reads CAAGTVGRAEAFF. CDR3 nucleotides: TGTGCCGCCGGGACAGTCGGTAGGGCTGAAGCTTTCTTT. The chain uses TRBV6-5 and TRBJ1-1; TRBD1 matches 7 bases. The J segment lost 6 bases and the V segment lost 11 bases, leaving 12 bases of the junction unmatched. Germline V gene data show CDR1 as MNHEY and CDR2 as SVGAGI. CDR3 length: 13 amino acids.

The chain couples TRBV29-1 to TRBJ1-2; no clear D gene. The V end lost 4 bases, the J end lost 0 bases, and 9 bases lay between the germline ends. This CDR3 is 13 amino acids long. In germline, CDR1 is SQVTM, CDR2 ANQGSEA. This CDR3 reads CSVVESTNYGYTF. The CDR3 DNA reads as TGCAGCGTTGTGGAGTCTACTAACTATGGCTACACCTTC. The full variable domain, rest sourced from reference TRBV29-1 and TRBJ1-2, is SAVISQKPSRDICQRGTSLTIQCQVDSQVTMMFWYRQQPGQSLTLIATANQGSEATYESGFVIDKFPISRPNLTFSTLTVSNMSPEDSSIYLCSVVESTNYGYTFGSGTRLTVV.